The clone carrying this T cell receptor beta chain was seen many times. TCRdb recomputed calls from the 5' RACE reads with MiXCR, one row per CDR3 protein. The table lists roughly 29,000 distinct CDR3 sequences, around 5.3% of them singletons, with almost 25% in the top ten. Losses at the gene ends were 6 bases for V and 3 bases for J; bases not matched to a gene: 3. The CDR3 extends over 13 amino acids. This record comes from a study of early T cells in non-severe SARS-CoV-2 infection. Sequenced input: whole blood. The origin of this receptor is an adult who was a healthcare worker with PCR-confirmed SARS-CoV-2 infection or an uninfected control (not recorded which). The V gene is TRBV12-3 or TRBV12-4, the J gene TRBJ2-7; 9 bases are shared with TRBD1. CDR3 in DNA: TGTGCCAGCAGCCAGACAGGGGGCTACGAGCAGTACTTC. It codes for CASSQTGGYEQYF.